Following are 8 T cell receptor beta chains from one sample sequenced in a study of blood T cell repertoires in COVID-19. Data came from immunoSEQ multiplex PCR; TCRdb stores just in-frame clones and leaves some out. The data show 65,000 to 80,000 clones, with more than 75% seen just once and under 6.5% held by the top ten. Sequenced: peripheral blood. These receptors came from a human donor in a cohort sampled during active COVID-19.

This clone was seen a single time. The CDR3 bases are TGTGCCAGTAGCTACATAGCGGGGGACACAGATACGCAGTATTTT. This encodes CASSYIAGDTDTQYF. The chain combines TRBV19 with TRBJ2-3; 9 bases map to TRBD2. Trimming at V came to 6 bases and at J to 2 bases, leaving 6 bases not matched to a gene. Germline lookup yields CDR1 LNHDA and CDR2 SQIVND (reference sequence). The CDR3 contains 15 residues.

V gene TRBV9 combines with J gene TRBJ1-1, with 9 bases lining up with TRBD1. V lost 3 bases to trimming and J lost 6 bases; unmatched junction nucleotides: 6. Germline loops: CDR1 SGDLS, CDR2 YYNGEE. The CDR3 loop spans 14 amino acids. The CDR3 region is CASSDGTGYAEAFF. For the CDR3, the DNA is TGTGCCAGCAGCGACGGGACAGGGTACGCTGAAGCTTTCTTT.

The chain couples TRBV18 to TRBJ1-5, with D perhaps matching TRBD1 (6 bases). The CDR3 contains 15 residues. V lost 1 base, J lost 10 bases, and 17 bases lay in between. CDR1 is KGHSH, CDR2 LQKENI, per germline. CDR3: CASSPRQDPITPQHF. The CDR3 DNA reads TGTGCCAGCTCACCACGACAGGACCCAATCACCCCCCAGCATTTT. The full variable domain, completed using reference TRBV18 and TRBJ1-5, is NAGVMQNPRHLVRRRGQEARLRCSPMKGHSHVYWYRQLPEEGLKFMVYLQKENIIDESGMPKERFSAEFPKEGPSILRIQQVVRGDSAAYFCASSPRQDPITPQHFGDGTRLSIL.

The chain combines TRBV6-6 with TRBJ1-5; D gene unclear. This CDR3 has 16 amino acids. Germline V CDR1 and CDR2: MNHNY, SVGAGI (reference sequence). Trimming removed 4 bases from V and 0 bases from J, with 13 bases in between. The CDR3 region has the DNA TGTGCCAGCAGTTCTGTATTCCAGGTTAGCAATCAGCCCCAGCATTTT. Amino acids: CASSSVFQVSNQPQHF.

CDR3 sequence: CASSSGQGESLHF. CDR3 sequence (DNA): TGCGCCAGCAGCTCCGGACAGGGGGAGTCCCTCCACTTT. This chain joins TRBV5-1 and TRBJ1-6; 10 bases match TRBD1. Germline assignment: CDR1 SGHRS and CDR2 YFSETQ. This CDR3 has 13 residues. J gave up 14 bases and V 3 bases, and 5 bases lay outside the gene matches.

This clone was recorded once. J is TRBJ2-5 and V is TRBV13, with D unresolved. CDR1 is PRHDT, CDR2 FYEKMQ, per germline (reference sequence). CDR3 length equals 15 residues. V shed 0 bases and J shed 2 bases, with 10 bases lying between them. CDR3 nucleotides: TGTGCCAGCAGCTTAGGCCGGAGCTTTCAAGAGACCCAGTACTTC. It specifies CASSLGRSFQETQYF.

The chain couples TRBV12-5 to TRBJ1-3; D call uncertain. The CDR3 length is 14 residues. Per germline, CDR1 LGHNT and CDR2 FRNRAP. V was clipped by 4 bases and J by 1 base, with 8 bases between them. The CDR3 coding sequence is TGTGCTAGTGGTTCTGGGAGTTCTGGAAACACCATATATTTT. This encodes CASGSGSSGNTIYF.

This chain connects TRBV5-6 to TRBJ2-2, with a weak D call TRBD1 (7 bases). Germline V gene data show CDR1 as SGHDT and CDR2 as YYEEEE. Deletions cut 5 bases from V and 4 bases from J, with 24 bases between. This CDR3 region has 18 residues. The CDR3 bases are TGTGCCAGCAGACCCTGGCTACGAGACAGGGAGGTCACCGGGGAGCTGTTTTTT. Translating it yields CASRPWLRDREVTGELFF.